This record covers a single T cell receptor beta chain. The antigen remains unidentified. Noted treatment: roughly ten-day PBMC culture with coronavirus spike peptide pools or control peptides (ViraFEST assay). The unexposed donor gave CD4+ T cells before the COVID-19 pandemic (2011-2018). Peptide pools at around 10 ug/ml, together with 7.5 to 10 IU/ml IL-2, were added to cultures of roughly 2 million PBMCs per well. CDR1 and CDR2 from the germline V gene are DFQATT and SNEGSKA (reference sequence). The CDR3 is 12 residues long. V was clipped by 3 bases and J by 4 bases, with 6 bases between them. This sample was taken from a study of vaccination and CD4 T cells after COVID-19. Sequencing of DNA taken from cultured CD4+ T cells relied on the Oncomine TCR Beta short-read assay. Genomic DNA was extracted from cultured CD4+ T cells. Each CDR3 protein gets one entry after TCRdb re-called the PCR reads with MiXCR. The table includes about 9,700 distinct CDR3 sequences, about 35% detected once.

Study-wide results and caveats: Median SARS-CoV-2-reactive clonotype numbers went up from around 21 to 38, but not significantly.

Sequenced material: CD4+ T cells from blood, cultured in vitro. The TCR originated in a human donor in good health. This sequence joins TRBV20-1 and TRBJ2-2; D unclear. The CDR3 DNA reads TGCAGTGCTAGGGGCCTCACCGGGGAGCTGTTTTTT. Its protein product is CSARGLTGELFF.